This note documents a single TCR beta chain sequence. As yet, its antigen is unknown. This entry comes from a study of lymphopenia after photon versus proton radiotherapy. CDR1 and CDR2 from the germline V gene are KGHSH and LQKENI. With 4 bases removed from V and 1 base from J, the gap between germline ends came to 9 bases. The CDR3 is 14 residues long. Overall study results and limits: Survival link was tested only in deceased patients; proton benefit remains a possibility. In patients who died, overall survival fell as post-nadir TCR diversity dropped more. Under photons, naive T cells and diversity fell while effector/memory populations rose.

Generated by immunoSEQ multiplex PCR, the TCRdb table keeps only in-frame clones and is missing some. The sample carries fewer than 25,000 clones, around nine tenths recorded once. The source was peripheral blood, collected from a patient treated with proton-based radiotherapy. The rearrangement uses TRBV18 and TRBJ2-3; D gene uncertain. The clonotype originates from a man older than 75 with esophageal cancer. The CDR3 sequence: CASSLDRGTDTQYF. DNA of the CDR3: TGTGCCAGCTCACTGGATCGAGGCACAGATACGCAGTATTTT. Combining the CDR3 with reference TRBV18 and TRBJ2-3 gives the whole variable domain NAGVMQNPRHLVRRRGQEARLRCSPMKGHSHVYWYRQLPEEGLKFMVYLQKENIIDESGMPKERFSAEFPKEGPSILRIQQVVRGDSAAYFCASSLDRGTDTQYFGPGTRLTVL.